These 30 T cell receptor beta chains were all obtained from the same sample, sequenced in a study of blood T cell repertoires in COVID-19. The repertoire was sequenced with immunoSEQ multiplex PCR; TCRdb's copy has only in-frame clones and lacks some. The repertoire has 150,000 to 200,000 clones, under 85% of them found once; the top ten carry about 7.1%. Sequencing used peripheral blood. Receptors originate from a woman aged 70-85 years with COVID-19, enrolled during active disease.

The chain recombines TRBV29-1 with TRBJ1-1; D remains unclear. V was pared by 5 bases and J by 6 bases, with 19 bases between. Germline CDR1 SQVTM, CDR2 ANQGSEA. CDR3 length: 14 amino acids. The CDR3 region is CSVWEGTTWAEAFF. The CDR3 nucleotides read TGCAGCGTTTGGGAGGGCACCACGTGGGCTGAAGCTTTCTTT.

This chain joins TRBV5-1 and TRBJ2-2; TRBD2 aligns across 13 bases. The V gene's germline CDR1 is SGHRS and CDR2 YFSETQ. The CDR3 loop spans 17 amino acids. The J segment lost 3 bases and the V segment lost 1 base, leaving 3 bases of the junction unmatched. The CDR3 loop reads CASSLTSGRAYTGELFF. CDR3 sequence (DNA): TGCGCCAGCAGCTTGACTAGCGGGAGGGCCTACACCGGGGAGCTGTTTTTT.

This chain joins TRBV18 and TRBJ2-3; D is undetermined. The length of the CDR3 is 16 residues. The germline CDR1 and CDR2 sequences are KGHSH and LQKENI. V shed 3 bases and J shed 0 bases, with 13 bases lying between them. The CDR3: CASSPVQVASTDTQYF. The CDR3 coding sequence is TGTGCCAGCTCACCCGTCCAGGTGGCCAGCACAGATACGCAGTATTTT.

This clone was counted between two and nine times. A read error is likely here: a far larger clone is one base away. This CDR3 is also generated by other DNA sequences in the sample. The chain is built from TRBV7-2 and TRBJ2-1; 9 bases map to TRBD2. The CDR3 is made up of 15 amino acids. The V gene's germline CDR1 is SGHTA and CDR2 FQGNSA. With V trimmed by 3 bases and J by 0 bases, 0 bases remained unmatched. DNA of the CDR3: TGTGCCAGCAGCTTTAGCGGGAGCTCCTACAATGAGCAGTTCTTC. This codes for CASSFSGSSYNEQFF.

The chain's CDR3 is CASSEDTPILAGGRNTQYF. CDR3 nucleotides: TGTGCCAGCAGTGAAGATACTCCCATCTTAGCGGGAGGGCGGAATACGCAGTATTTT. The chain joins TRBV6-1 to TRBJ2-3; 11 nucleotides match TRBD2. This CDR3 is 19 amino acids long. Germline values: CDR1 MNHNS, CDR2 SASEGT. J gave up 7 bases and V 1 base, and 16 bases lay outside the gene matches.

J is TRBJ2-7 and V is TRBV28, with 9 bases matching TRBD2. Germline V CDR1 and CDR2: MDHEN, SYDVKM. J was trimmed by 7 bases and V by 5 bases; bases with no gene match: 12. The CDR3 is made up of 15 amino acids. CDR3 coding DNA: TGTGCCAGCAGTACCAAGAGCGGGAGGATAGGAGAGCAGTACTTC. It is translated as CASSTKSGRIGEQYF.

This clone was seen only once. V gene TRBV5-1 combines with J gene TRBJ2-7; TRBD1 matches at 7 bases. Germline V gene lookup returns CDR1 SGHRS and CDR2 YFSETQ. This CDR3 region has 15 residues. V dropped 3 bases and J dropped 2; count of bases not matched to a gene: 8. DNA of the CDR3: TGCGCCAGCAGCTCCCCCGGGACAGCAACCTACGAGCAGTACTTC. It codes for CASSSPGTATYEQYF. The full variable domain, in which reference TRBV5-1 and TRBJ2-7 provide the parts outside the CDR3, is KAGVTQTPRYLIKTRGQQVTLSCSPISGHRSVSWYQQTPGQGLQFLFEYFSETQRNKGNFPGRFSGRQFSNSRSEMNVSTLELGDSALYLCASSSPGTATYEQYFGPGTRLTVT.

The chain couples TRBV30 to TRBJ1-6, with D possibly being TRBD1 (6 bases). This CDR3 is 14 amino acids long. Germline lookup yields CDR1 GTSNPN and CDR2 SVGIG (reference sequence). V was shortened by 4 bases and J by 1 base, with 8 bases between the two germline ends. The CDR3 region is CAWTQGSYNSPLHF. The DNA for the CDR3 is TGTGCCTGGACACAGGGTTCCTATAATTCACCCCTCCACTTT.

This sequence joins TRBV7-6 and TRBJ2-7, with a tentative D call TRBD2 (6 bases). Germline assignment: CDR1 SGHVS and CDR2 FNYEAQ. This CDR3 has 15 amino acids. V lost 1 base to trimming and J lost 2 bases, with 12 bases between them. The CDR3 sequence is CASSLEASATYEQYF. The CDR3 DNA follows: TGTGCCAGCAGCTTAGAGGCTAGCGCTACCTACGAGCAGTACTTC. The variable domain in full, with the rest retrieved from reference TRBV7-6 and TRBJ2-7, is GAGVSQSPRYKVTKRGQDVALRCDPISGHVSLYWYRQALGQGPEFLTYFNYEAQQDKSGLPNDRFSAERPEGSISTLTIQRTEQRDSAMYRCASSLEASATYEQYFGPGTRLTVT.

In its sample, this clone was seen once. V is TRBV21-1 and J is TRBJ2-6; the table gives TRBD1 as D, unverified against the DNA. TRBV21-1 represents a pseudogene. This CDR3 comprises 22 residues. The CDR3 sequence: CASSNTPDASPTGLRGANVLTF. CDR3 coding DNA: TGTGCCAGCAGCAACACCCCGGACGCCTCCCCGACAGGTTTGCGCGGGGCCAACGTCCTGACTTTC.

The genes are TRBV5-1 and TRBJ2-2; D unresolved. The germline gives CDR1 SGHRS, CDR2 YFSETQ. V gave up 1 base and J gave up 1 base, with 8 bases separating them. The CDR3 sequence is 15 residues long. The CDR3 bases are TGCGCCAGCAGCTTGATCCCAGGGAACACCGGGGAGCTGTTTTTT. This codes for CASSLIPGNTGELFF.

This clone occurred once. The chain links TRBV7-9 to TRBJ2-1; 11 bases fit TRBD2. This CDR3 region has 15 residues. The ends lost 5 bases at V and 3 bases at J; junction bases unmatched: 3. Germline CDR1 SEHNR, CDR2 FQNEAQ (reference sequence). The CDR3 DNA follows: TGTGCCAGCAGCCTGGGACTAGCGGTCTACAATGAGCAGTTCTTC. Protein sequence: CASSLGLAVYNEQFF.

This chain joins TRBV28 and TRBJ2-2; D remains unclear. CDR1 is MDHEN and CDR2 is SYDVKM in the germline V gene. This CDR3 has 12 amino acids. Trimming left V 3 bases short and J 8 bases short, with 7 bases between. CDR3 sequence reads: CASSLSMGELFF. CDR3 DNA sequence: TGTGCCAGCAGTTTGTCCATGGGGGAGCTGTTTTTT.

The chain recombines TRBV6-6 with TRBJ2-3, with D possibly TRBD2 on 6 matching bases. The CDR3 has 15 residues. Germline-derived CDR1 and CDR2 are MNHNY and SVGAGI (reference sequence). Trimming cost V 2 bases and J 4 bases, with 13 bases left between them. The CDR3 loop reads CASSYGLGGADTQYF. CDR3 nucleotides: TGTGCCAGCAGTTACGGTCTGGGAGGCGCAGATACGCAGTATTTT.

This clone was seen a few times. This chain joins TRBV6-5 and TRBJ1-5; 10 bases fit TRBD1. Per the germline V gene, CDR1 is MNHEY and CDR2 is SVGAGI. The CDR3 totals 15 residues. Trimming cost V 2 bases and J 3 bases; bases outside gene matches: 1. CDR3 amino acids: CASSYGTGVNQPQHF. CDR3 bases: TGTGCCAGCAGTTACGGGACAGGGGTCAATCAGCCCCAGCATTTT.

The chain is built from TRBV5-5 and TRBJ2-3; 9 bases match TRBD2. The CDR3 runs to 17 residues. J was trimmed by 2 bases and V by 4 bases; bases with no gene match: 11. CDR1 is SGHKS, CDR2 YYEKEE, per germline (reference sequence). The CDR3 nucleotides are TGTGCCAGCAGCCCCGGTCCTAGCGGGACCTCCACAGATACGCAGTATTTT. Translated, it gives CASSPGPSGTSTDTQYF.

The rearrangement joins TRBV4-3 to TRBJ2-7; tentatively, D is TRBD2 (6 bases). Germline CDR1 reads LGHNA; CDR2 reads YSLEER. This CDR3 comprises 15 residues. Trimming removed 4 bases at V and 3 bases at J, with 16 bases between. This CDR3 is CASSLFVGLIYEQYF. The CDR3 DNA reads as TGCGCCAGCAGCCTATTTGTGGGACTGATCTACGAGCAGTACTTC.

The CDR3 sequence: CASRWTGTDYGYTF. The CDR3 DNA reads as TGTGCCAGCAGATGGACAGGGACAGACTATGGCTACACCTTC. The chain links TRBV2 to TRBJ1-2, with 8 bases aligning to TRBD1. Trimming took 6 bases from V and 3 from J; bases not matched to a gene: 6. The CDR3 is made up of 14 amino acids. Germline CDR1 and CDR2: SNHLY and FYNNEI.

V and J are TRBV28 and TRBJ1-4, with 7 positions matching TRBD1. V shed 7 bases and J 4 bases; nucleotides not matched to a gene: 15. The CDR3 contains 17 residues. Germline V gene data show CDR1 as MDHEN and CDR2 as SYDVKM. The CDR3 loop is CASTTGTRGDLNEKLFF. CDR3 nucleotides: TGTGCCAGCACCACGGGGACCAGGGGGGATCTTAATGAAAAACTGTTTTTT.

This chain uses TRBV19 with TRBJ2-5; D is possibly TRBD2 (6 bases). V gave up 4 bases and J gave up 5 bases, with 14 bases separating them. Germline CDR1 reads LNHDA; CDR2 reads SQIVND (reference sequence). CDR3 length: 14 amino acids. This chain's CDR3 is CASSTGLHGETQYF. The CDR3 DNA reads as TGTGCCAGTAGTACGGGACTCCACGGGGAGACCCAGTACTTC.

The J gene is TRBJ2-5, the V gene TRBV10-3, with D unresolved. The germline V gene has CDR1 ENHRY and CDR2 SYGVKD. The V and J ends lost 4 bases and 4 bases respectively, with 10 bases between them. The CDR3 sequence is 13 residues long. In nucleotides, the CDR3 is TGTGCCATCAGTGTAGCCGGAAGAGAGACCCAGTACTTC. This sequence encodes CAISVAGRETQYF.

The genes are TRBV7-2 and TRBJ2-1, with 11 bases aligning to TRBD2. CDR1 SGHTA and CDR2 FQGNSA come from the germline V gene. J was trimmed by 10 bases and V by 2 bases; bases with no gene match: 4. CDR3 length: 14 amino acids. CDR3 nucleotide sequence: TGTGCCAGCAGCTTACCCAGACTAGCGGGAGAGCAGTTCTTC. Protein: CASSLPRLAGEQFF.

The J gene is TRBJ2-1, the V gene TRBV5-1, with D maybe TRBD2 (6 bases). V dropped 4 bases and J dropped 0 bases, with 20 bases sitting between them. The CDR3 is 18 residues long. Germline CDR1 reads SGHRS; CDR2 reads YFSETQ. Written as DNA, the CDR3 is TGCGCCAGCAGCCGTACGACCGGGACTCCGAGCTCCTACAATGAGCAGTTCTTC. Translating it yields CASSRTTGTPSSYNEQFF. Combining the CDR3 with reference TRBV5-1 and TRBJ2-1 gives the whole variable domain KAGVTQTPRYLIKTRGQQVTLSCSPISGHRSVSWYQQTPGQGLQFLFEYFSETQRNKGNFPGRFSGRQFSNSRSEMNVSTLELGDSALYLCASSRTTGTPSSYNEQFFGPGTRLTVL.

A single count supports this clone. The chain combines TRBV19 with TRBJ1-1; TRBD1 might be the D (6 bases). This CDR3 contains 14 residues. CDR1 is LNHDA, CDR2 SQIVND, per germline (reference sequence). Trimming pared 3 bases from V and 4 bases from J, leaving 12 bases between. The CDR3, as DNA: TGTGCCAGTAGTATCGGGGGGCTAAGCACTGAAGCTTTCTTT. Translated, it gives CASSIGGLSTEAFF.

The gene calls are TRBV10-3 and TRBJ2-7; 9 nucleotides line up with TRBD1. With 6 bases clipped from V and 4 bases from J, the junction kept 10 bases outside the gene matches. CDR3 length equals 15 residues. Germline assignment: CDR1 ENHRY and CDR2 SYGVKD. This CDR3 reads CAISRPGQGLYEQYF. DNA of the CDR3: TGTGCCATCAGCCGCCCCGGACAGGGGTTATACGAGCAGTACTTC.

The CDR3 DNA follows: TGTGCCAGCAGCTTAAAAGGGACAGGGTTTAAAGAGACCCAGTACTTC. Its translation is CASSLKGTGFKETQYF. The V gene is TRBV7-3, the J gene TRBJ2-5; the match to TRBD1 covers 9 bases. Germline V gene lookup returns CDR1 SGHTA and CDR2 FQGTGA. This CDR3 has 16 amino acids. Germline trimming cut 1 base from V and 3 bases from J; bases unmatched to any gene: 6. Drawing the rest from reference TRBV7-3 and TRBJ2-5, the complete variable domain is GAGVSQTPSNKVTEKGKYVELRCDPISGHTALYWYRQSLGQGPEFLIYFQGTGAADDSGLPNDRFFAVRPEGSVSTLKIQRTERGDSAVYLCASSLKGTGFKETQYFGPGTRLLVL.

This clone appeared a few times. The rearrangement links TRBV24-1 to TRBJ2-1; D may be TRBD1 (6 bases). V lost 2 bases to trimming and J lost 9 bases, with 16 bases between them. In germline, CDR1 is KGHDR, CDR2 SFDVKD. The CDR3 length is 15 residues. The CDR3 nucleotides read TGTGCCACCAGTGATTCTGGCAGGGGTTATGGTGAGCAGTTCTTC. This codes for CATSDSGRGYGEQFF.

V and J are TRBV18 and TRBJ2-3; 11 nucleotides align to TRBD2. The CDR3 length is 19 residues. With 5 bases clipped from V and 0 bases from J, the junction kept 13 bases outside the gene matches. Germline values: CDR1 KGHSH, CDR2 LQKENI. CDR3 sequence: CASSSRLAGYDGSTDTQYF. In nucleotides, the CDR3 is TGTGCCAGCTCATCCCGACTAGCGGGATATGACGGTAGCACAGATACGCAGTATTTT.

The CDR3 spells CASSPGTPGPYNEQFF. In DNA, the CDR3 is TGTGCCAGTAGTCCCGGGACACCTGGGCCCTACAATGAGCAGTTCTTC. The chain employs TRBV19 and TRBJ2-1; possibly TRBD1 for D (6 bases). Between the trimmed V and J ends, which lost 5 bases and 2 bases, there was a span of 16 bases. This CDR3 is built from 16 residues. Germline V gene sequence: CDR1 LNHDA, CDR2 SQIVND (reference sequence).

This chain links TRBV20-1 with TRBJ1-1; possibly TRBD1 for D (6 bases). V lost 3 bases and J 6 bases, leaving 11 bases between the germline ends. The CDR3 has 12 residues. Germline V gene data show CDR1 as DFQATT and CDR2 as SNEGSKA (reference sequence). In DNA form, the CDR3 reads TGCAGTGCTAGTCTGGACAGACCTGAAGCTTTCTTT. This encodes CSASLDRPEAFF.